A single sample gave rise to the 30 T cell receptor beta chains below, sequenced in a study of T cell responses to AZD1222 COVID-19 vaccine. Some clones are missing from TCRdb's copy, which holds only in-frame ones; the method was immunoSEQ multiplex PCR. The sample lists some 110,000 clones; roughly 88% were seen once. This material consisted of peripheral blood, taken on day 0 of AZD1222 vaccination. The receptors originated from an adult in good health.

The J gene is TRBJ1-5, the V gene TRBV5-8; tentatively, D is TRBD1 (5 bases). CDR3 length: 16 residues. Germline assignment: CDR1 SGHTS and CDR2 YDEGEE. Trimming took off 0 bases at V and 0 bases at J, with 10 bases between the two ends. CDR3 sequence: CASSLGTGISNQPQHF. In DNA, the CDR3 is TGTGCCAGCAGCTTGGGTACAGGCATTAGCAATCAGCCCCAGCATTTT.

This chain joins TRBV9 and TRBJ1-3; the D gene is possibly TRBD1 (6 bases). This CDR3 spans 17 amino acids. Trimming removed 3 bases from V and 9 bases from J, with 25 bases in between. CDR1 is SGDLS and CDR2 is YYNGEE in the germline V gene. The DNA of the CDR3 is TGTGCCAGCAGCGAACCGATAGGGGACCGCGAGGGGGGCACCATATATTTT. Its protein is CASSEPIGDREGGTIYF.

In nucleotides, the CDR3 is TGTGCCAGCGGGATCGGACAGGGGGCGAACACTGAAGCTTTCTTT. Its translation is CASGIGQGANTEAFF. The chain carries TRBV11-2 and TRBJ1-1; TRBD1 aligns across 11 bases. The CDR3 spans 15 residues. The junction had 6 bases not matched to a gene; V was cut back by 8 bases and J by 1 base. Germline assignment: CDR1 SGHAT and CDR2 FQNNGV.

For this clone: A read error may account for a junction end that differs from germline. V is TRBV7-7 and J is TRBJ1-1, with 7 bases that match TRBD1. The length of the CDR3 is 15 residues. Germline V gives CDR1 SSHAT, CDR2 FNYEAQ (reference sequence). The CDR3 region has the DNA TGTGCTAGCAGCGGTTGGACAGGTCAGAACACTGAAGCTTTCTTT. The encoded protein is CASSGWTGQNTEAFF. The full variable domain, rest sourced from reference TRBV7-7 and TRBJ1-1, is GAGVSQSPRYKVTKRGQDVTLRCDPISSHATLYWYQQALGQGPEFLTYFNYEAQPDKSGLPSDRFSAERPEGSISTLTIQRTEQRDSAMYRCASSGWTGQNTEAFFGQGTRLTVV.

V gene TRBV19 combines with J gene TRBJ2-3; TRBD2 matches at 10 bases. Germline CDR1 and CDR2: LNHDA and SQIVND (reference sequence). After removal of 5 bases from V and 5 bases from J, the junction contained 10 bases not matched to a gene. CDR3 length: 16 amino acids. CDR3 sequence (DNA): TGTGCCAGTAGTCCCTCACTAGCGGGGTCCTTAGATACGCAGTATTTT. Translating it yields CASSPSLAGSLDTQYF.

V and J are TRBV2 and TRBJ2-1; 7 nucleotides agree with TRBD1. V was pared by 1 base and J by 8 bases, with 5 bases of the junction left unmatched. Germline-derived CDR1 and CDR2 are SNHLY and FYNNEI. The CDR3 covers 14 residues. The CDR3 bases are TGTGCCAGCAGTGAAGAGACAGGGATCGATGAGCAGTTCTTC. Residues: CASSEETGIDEQFF.

The chain links TRBV3-1 (or the pseudogene TRBV3-2) to TRBJ1-4, with D possibly TRBD1 on 6 matching bases. Germline CDR1 and CDR2: LGHDT and YNNKEL (reference sequence). This CDR3 has 15 amino acids. The ends were cut back, 5 bases at V and 3 bases at J, with 13 bases in the middle. The CDR3 sequence is CASSSRGAANEKLFF. The CDR3 DNA sequence: TGTGCCAGCAGCAGCCGGGGGGCGGCTAATGAAAAACTGTTTTTT.

The genes are TRBV6-6 and TRBJ1-2; the match to TRBD1 covers 8 bases. With V trimmed by 5 bases and J by 0 bases, 11 bases remained unmatched. The CDR3 consists of 17 residues. Germline V gene sequence: CDR1 MNHNY, CDR2 SVGAGI (reference sequence). The CDR3, as DNA: TGTGCCAGCAGTCCCCAGGGGGCCCTCGAAGCTAACTATGGCTACACCTTC. It codes for CASSPQGALEANYGYTF.

This clone has a single count. J is TRBJ2-7 and V is TRBV12-3 or TRBV12-4; D gene ambiguous. The CDR3 runs to 11 residues. V dropped 3 bases and J dropped 5 bases, with 5 bases sitting between them. The CDR3: CASSLVHEQYF. In nucleotides, the CDR3 is TGTGCCAGCAGTTTGGTCCACGAGCAGTACTTC.

Here the CDR3 reads CASSLSGSDTQYF. CDR3 nucleotides: TGTGCCAGCAGCCTTAGCGGGAGCGATACGCAGTATTTT. The V call is TRBV4-2, the J call TRBJ2-3; 9 bases are a match to TRBD2. J was trimmed by 6 bases and V by 4 bases; bases with no gene match: 2. The CDR3 totals 13 residues. CDR1 LGHNA and CDR2 YNFKEQ come from the germline V gene.

The V call is TRBV9, the J call TRBJ2-3; D unclear. The CDR3 runs 14 residues. Germline CDR1 is SGDLS and CDR2 is YYNGEE. Deletions cut 3 bases from V and 5 bases from J, with 13 bases between. CDR3 region: CASSGTTGGDTQYF. The DNA for the CDR3 is TGTGCCAGCAGCGGGACCACCGGCGGAGATACGCAGTATTTT.

V is TRBV30 and J is TRBJ1-5, with D maybe TRBD1 (6 bases). Looked up from germline, CDR1 is GTSNPN and CDR2 is SVGIG (reference sequence). CDR3 length equals 14 residues. Trimming left V 0 bases short and J 5 bases short, with 11 bases between. The CDR3 is CAWSVRAGDQPQHF. The CDR3 coding sequence is TGTGCCTGGAGTGTACGGGCAGGGGATCAGCCCCAGCATTTT.

The DNA of the CDR3 is TGCGCCAGCAGCTTGGTGGGGACTAGCATTAAGGATGAGCAGTTCTTC. It is translated as CASSLVGTSIKDEQFF. This chain links TRBV5-1 with TRBJ2-1, with TRBD2 matching over 9 bases. V dropped 0 bases and J dropped 8; count of bases not matched to a gene: 9. The CDR3 is 16 residues long. Germline values: CDR1 SGHRS, CDR2 YFSETQ.

As regards this clone: This CDR3 is also generated by other DNA sequences in the sample. This chain connects TRBV18 to TRBJ1-1; TRBD1 is a possible D gene (6 bases). Trimming took off 2 bases at V and 5 bases at J, with 12 bases between the two ends. CDR3 length equals 14 residues. From germline, CDR1 is KGHSH and CDR2 LQKENI. CDR3 DNA sequence: TGTGCCAGCTCACCATTACAGGGAGGAACTGAAGCTTTCTTT. Residues: CASSPLQGGTEAFF. Full variable domain (outside the CDR3, taken from reference TRBV18 and TRBJ1-1): NAGVMQNPRHLVRRRGQEARLRCSPMKGHSHVYWYRQLPEEGLKFMVYLQKENIIDESGMPKERFSAEFPKEGPSILRIQQVVRGDSAAYFCASSPLQGGTEAFFGQGTRLTVV.

CDR3 in amino acids: CASSAAYEQYF. The CDR3 bases are TGTGCCAGCAGTGCTGCATACGAGCAGTACTTC. The V gene is TRBV25-1, the J gene TRBJ2-7; no reliable D call. This CDR3 contains 11 residues. CDR1 and CDR2 (germline): MGHDK, SYGVNS. V lost 4 bases, J lost 4 bases, and 5 bases lay in between.

The V call is TRBV7-2, the J call TRBJ2-5, with 8 bases lining up with TRBD2. CDR1 and CDR2 (germline): SGHTA, FQGNSA. After removal of 1 base from V and 4 bases from J, the junction contained 5 bases not matched to a gene. CDR3 size: 15 residues. As DNA, the CDR3 is TGTGCCAGCAGCTTAGATGGGCTAGCGGGAGAGACCCAGTACTTC. This translates into CASSLDGLAGETQYF.

The genes are TRBV7-9 and TRBJ1-2, with unresolved D. The germline V gene encodes CDR1 SEHNR and CDR2 FQNEAQ (reference sequence). This CDR3 is 14 amino acids long. V lost 5 bases, J lost 8 bases, and 18 bases lay in between. Here the CDR3 DNA reads TGTGCCAGCAGCCCCCCCAGGAAACTAGGAGGCTACACCTTC. It encodes CASSPPRKLGGYTF.

The rearrangement joins TRBV12-3 or TRBV12-4 to TRBJ1-6; D unresolved. V lost 6 bases, J lost 8 bases, and 8 bases lay in between. The CDR3 runs to 12 residues. The CDR3 region has the DNA TGTGCCAGCAGCACGTGGTATTCACCCCTCCACTTT. Translation gives CASSTWYSPLHF.

In nucleotides, the CDR3 is TGTGCCACCAGCAGAGATAGTTCCGGGGACGCTTTCTTT. Protein product: CATSRDSSGDAFF. The chain combines TRBV15 with TRBJ1-1; a possible D gene is TRBD1 (5 bases). The CDR3 is 13 amino acids. CDR1 is LNHNV and CDR2 is YYDKDF in the germline V gene (reference sequence). V was clipped by 0 bases and J by 11 bases, with 13 bases between them.

CDR3 amino acids: CASSLVVSPYEQYF. DNA for the CDR3: TGCGCCAGCAGCTTGGTCGTGTCCCCCTACGAGCAGTACTTC. This chain joins TRBV5-1 and TRBJ2-7; no firm D call. Germline assignment: CDR1 SGHRS and CDR2 YFSETQ. Trimming pared 0 bases from V and 2 bases from J, leaving 9 bases between. This CDR3 comprises 14 residues.

The rearrangement uses TRBV27 and TRBJ1-5, with 7 bases identical to TRBD1. Losses at the gene ends were 2 bases for V and 4 bases for J; bases not matched to a gene: 14. Germline CDR1 is MNHEY and CDR2 is SMNVEV (reference sequence). The length of the CDR3 is 18 residues. The CDR3 loop reads CASSLPDRARQGNQPQHF. The CDR3 nucleotides read TGTGCCAGCAGTTTACCCGACAGGGCCCGACAAGGAAATCAGCCCCAGCATTTT.

The chain employs TRBV18 and TRBJ1-1, with D unresolved. CDR1 and CDR2 (germline): KGHSH, LQKENI. The CDR3 has 14 amino acids. V was shortened by 2 bases and J by 1 base, with 8 bases between the two germline ends. The CDR3 DNA follows: TGTGCCAGCTCACCAGGGGAGGGGAACACTGAAGCTTTCTTT. Translation: CASSPGEGNTEAFF.

This CDR3 reads CASSRLRSSGANVLTF. CDR3 coding DNA: TGTGCCAGCAGCCGATTAAGGAGCTCTGGGGCCAACGTCCTGACTTTC. The V gene is TRBV7-9, the J gene TRBJ2-6; the D is unclear. Germline loops: CDR1 SEHNR, CDR2 FQNEAQ (reference sequence). The V and J ends lost 5 bases and 0 bases respectively, with 11 bases between them. The CDR3 is made up of 16 amino acids.

V gene TRBV3-1 (or the pseudogene TRBV3-2) combines with J gene TRBJ2-7; D gene ambiguous. The length of the CDR3 is 12 residues. The V gene lost 0 bases and the J gene lost 5 bases, with 5 bases spanning the gap. CDR1 and CDR2 from the germline V gene are LGHDT and YNNKEL (reference sequence). The DNA of the CDR3 is TGTGCCAGCAGCCAAGACGAAAACGAGCAGTACTTC. Its protein product is CASSQDENEQYF.

V is TRBV19 and J is TRBJ2-1, with D tentatively TRBD1 or TRBD2 (5 bases each). The CDR3 is 15 residues long. V lost 5 bases and J lost 2, with 13 bases in between. From germline, CDR1 is LNHDA and CDR2 SQIVND (reference sequence). DNA for the CDR3: TGTGCCAGTAGTCTAATTTCGGGACCCTACAATGAGCAGTTCTTC. Translated: CASSLISGPYNEQFF.

V gene TRBV27 combines with J gene TRBJ2-1, with 11 bases lining up with TRBD2. The CDR3 is made up of 19 amino acids. V lost 2 bases and J lost 0; bases outside the gene matches: 9. Germline CDR1 MNHEY, CDR2 SMNVEV (reference sequence). The CDR3 DNA follows: TGTGCCAGCAGTTTAGGGGGACTAGCGGTCTCGAGCTCCTACAATGAGCAGTTCTTC. Encoded protein: CASSLGGLAVSSSYNEQFF.

The V gene is TRBV28, the J gene TRBJ1-1; D not certain. The CDR3 covers 12 residues. The V end lost 4 bases, the J end lost 1 base, and 4 bases lay between the germline ends. CDR1 is MDHEN, CDR2 SYDVKM, per germline. CDR3: CASSYQNTEAFF. The CDR3, as DNA: TGTGCCAGCAGTTATCAGAACACTGAAGCTTTCTTT.

This rearrangement joins TRBV9 to TRBJ1-1; TRBD1 is a possible D gene (5 bases). V was pared by 5 bases and J by 4 bases, with 15 bases between. Germline assignment: CDR1 SGDLS and CDR2 YYNGEE. This CDR3 is built from 14 residues. CDR3 DNA sequence: TGTGCCAGCAGTCAAAGGGGAAAGTCCACTGAAGCTTTCTTT. This gives the protein CASSQRGKSTEAFF.

Only one count was recorded for this clone. The CDR3 sequence is CASNPRGNQPQHF. CDR3 nucleotide sequence: TGTGCCAGCAACCCCAGGGGGAATCAGCCCCAGCATTTT. J is TRBJ1-5 and V is TRBV6-5; 7 bases line up with TRBD1. The CDR3 extends over 13 amino acids. Germline V gene data show CDR1 as MNHEY and CDR2 as SVGAGI. The junction had 4 bases not matched to a gene; V was cut back by 7 bases and J by 4 bases.

V usage is TRBV7-6 and J usage is TRBJ1-6; TRBD1 aligns across 8 bases. V shed 1 base, J shed 8 bases, and the junction held 1 base outside the gene matches. CDR3 length: 14 amino acids. Germline V gene sequence: CDR1 SGHVS, CDR2 FNYEAQ. This chain's CDR3 is CASSLGTGYSPLHF. The DNA of the CDR3 is TGTGCCAGCAGCTTAGGGACAGGGTATTCACCCCTCCACTTT.